A single sample gave rise to the 10 T cell receptor beta chains below, sequenced in a study of shared clonotypes between healthy human individuals. Here immunoSEQ multiplex PCR was the method, and the copy in TCRdb shows in-frame clones only, minus some. The sample lists hundreds of thousands of clones, less than 85% occurring once. Sequencing was done on a sample of memory CD4+ T cells sorted from blood. Subset in this sample: CD45RA-negative fraction. The receptors shown here come from a woman aged 25 to 39 in good health.

A note on this clone: Other DNA sequences within the sample encode an identical CDR3. The chain recombines TRBV5-1 with TRBJ2-5; the D is unclear. The CDR3 loop spans 14 amino acids. Germline V gene lookup returns CDR1 SGHRS and CDR2 YFSETQ. V dropped 2 bases and J dropped 2 bases, with 10 bases sitting between them. The DNA for the CDR3 is TGCGCCAGCAGCTTTAATGGGCCACAAGAGACCCAGTACTTC. It encodes CASSFNGPQETQYF.

The chain is built from TRBV29-1 and TRBJ2-7; D might be TRBD1 or TRBD2, each matching 6 bases. CDR3 length equals 13 residues. V dropped 3 bases and J dropped 3 bases, with 12 bases sitting between them. Germline loops: CDR1 SQVTM, CDR2 ANQGSEA. The CDR3 reads CSVDGGPNYEQYF. The CDR3 bases are TGCAGCGTTGATGGGGGGCCGAACTACGAGCAGTACTTC.

This clone was observed many times. The chain uses TRBV28 and TRBJ1-3; tentative D call: TRBD1 (5 bases). Looked up from germline, CDR1 is MDHEN and CDR2 is SYDVKM. Trimming removed 5 bases from V and 0 bases from J, with 5 bases in between. The CDR3 loop spans 13 amino acids. DNA of the CDR3: TGTGCCAGCAGTGGACACTCTGGAAACACCATATATTTT. It encodes CASSGHSGNTIYF.

This sequence joins TRBV5-1 and TRBJ2-6; the D is unclear. The CDR3 runs to 15 residues. With 4 bases removed from V and 0 bases from J, the gap between germline ends came to 8 bases. The V gene's germline CDR1 is SGHRS and CDR2 YFSETQ. Here the CDR3 reads CASSPTLSGANVLTF. The CDR3 DNA reads as TGCGCCAGCAGCCCGACTCTCTCTGGGGCCAACGTCCTGACTTTC.

V gene TRBV7-3 combines with J gene TRBJ1-1; D remains ambiguous. V shed 2 bases and J shed 9 bases, with 10 bases lying between them. The germline V gene encodes CDR1 SGHTA and CDR2 FQGTGA. This CDR3 contains 12 residues. CDR3 DNA sequence: TGTGCCAGCAGCTTACAGGATGGGAAAGCTTTCTTT. It encodes CASSLQDGKAFF.

This clone showed up just a few times. This chain connects TRBV6-6 to TRBJ1-4; tentatively, D is TRBD1 (5 bases). Germline V lookup: CDR1 MNHNY, CDR2 SVGAGI (reference sequence). The CDR3 covers 16 residues. V shed 0 bases and J shed 6 bases, with 14 bases lying between them. The CDR3 bases are TGTGCCAGCAGTTACTCGACCCAGGGAGTCTATGAAAAACTGTTTTTT. Encoded protein: CASSYSTQGVYEKLFF.

V and J are TRBV20-1 and TRBJ1-1; D unclear. Germline-derived CDR1 and CDR2 are DFQATT and SNEGSKA (reference sequence). The CDR3 runs 11 residues. V lost 1 base and J 6 bases, leaving 6 bases between the germline ends. CDR3 in amino acids: CSARGYAEAFF. The CDR3 DNA is TGCAGTGCTAGAGGGTACGCTGAAGCTTTCTTT.

This clone was counted once. This chain uses TRBV5-1 with TRBJ1-3; 7 nucleotides match TRBD1. Germline V gives CDR1 SGHRS, CDR2 YFSETQ. V gave up 4 bases and J gave up 3 bases; unmatched junction bases: 4. This CDR3 is 14 amino acids long. For the CDR3, the DNA is TGCGCCAGCAGCAGCGGGACAGATGGAAACACCATATATTTT. This encodes CASSSGTDGNTIYF.

This clone came up a few times. V is TRBV9 and J is TRBJ1-2; D is possibly TRBD1 (5 bases). The V end lost 3 bases, the J end lost 8 bases, and 17 bases lay between the germline ends. The CDR3 loop spans 14 amino acids. Germline V gene sequence: CDR1 SGDLS, CDR2 YYNGEE. DNA for the CDR3: TGTGCCAGCAGCGCCGGGACTGCGCTTCAAGGCTACACCTTC. Its translation is CASSAGTALQGYTF.

This clone was found once. The genes are TRBV2 and TRBJ2-1; TRBD1 is a possible D gene (6 bases). The CDR3 runs 14 residues. V gave up 6 bases and J gave up 2 bases, with 11 bases separating them. Germline V lookup: CDR1 SNHLY, CDR2 FYNNEI. The CDR3 DNA sequence: TGTGCCAGCAGCCGGACAGAGACCTACAATGAGCAGTTCTTC. This gives the protein CASSRTETYNEQFF. The variable domain in full, completed from reference TRBV2 and TRBJ2-1, reads EPEVTQTPSHQVTQMGQEVILRCVPISNHLYFYWYRQILGQKVEFLVSFYNNEISEKSEIFDDQFSVERPDGSNFTLKIRSTKLEDSAMYFCASSRTETYNEQFFGPGTRLTVL.